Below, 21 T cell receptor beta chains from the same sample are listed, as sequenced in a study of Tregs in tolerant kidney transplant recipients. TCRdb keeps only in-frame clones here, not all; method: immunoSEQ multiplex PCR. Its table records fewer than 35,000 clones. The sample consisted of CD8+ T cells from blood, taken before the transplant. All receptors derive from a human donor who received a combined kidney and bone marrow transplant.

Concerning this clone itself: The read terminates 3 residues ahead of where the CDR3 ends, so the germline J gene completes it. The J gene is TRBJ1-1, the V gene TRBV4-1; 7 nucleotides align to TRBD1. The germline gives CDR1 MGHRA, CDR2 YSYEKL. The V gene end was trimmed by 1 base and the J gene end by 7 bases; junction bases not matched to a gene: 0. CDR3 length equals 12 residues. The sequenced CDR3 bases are TGCGCCAGCAGCCAAGGGGACAGTGAA. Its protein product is CASSQGDSE. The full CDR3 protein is CASSQGDSEAFF.

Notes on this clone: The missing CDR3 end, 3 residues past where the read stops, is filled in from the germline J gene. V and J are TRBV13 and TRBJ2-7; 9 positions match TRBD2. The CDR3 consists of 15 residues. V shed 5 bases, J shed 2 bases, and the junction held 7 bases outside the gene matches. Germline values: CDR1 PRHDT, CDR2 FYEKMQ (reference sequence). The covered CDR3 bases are TGTGCCAGCAGCGCACGACTAGCGGCAACCTACGAG. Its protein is CASSARLAATYE. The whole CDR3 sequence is CASSARLAATYEQYF.

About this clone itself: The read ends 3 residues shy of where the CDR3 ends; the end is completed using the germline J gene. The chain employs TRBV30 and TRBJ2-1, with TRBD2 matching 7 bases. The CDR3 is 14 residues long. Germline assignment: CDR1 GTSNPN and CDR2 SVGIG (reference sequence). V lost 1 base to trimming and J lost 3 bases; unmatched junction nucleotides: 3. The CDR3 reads CAWSATSDYNEQFF. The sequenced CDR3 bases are TGTGCCTGGAGTGCCACTAGCGACTACAATGAG.

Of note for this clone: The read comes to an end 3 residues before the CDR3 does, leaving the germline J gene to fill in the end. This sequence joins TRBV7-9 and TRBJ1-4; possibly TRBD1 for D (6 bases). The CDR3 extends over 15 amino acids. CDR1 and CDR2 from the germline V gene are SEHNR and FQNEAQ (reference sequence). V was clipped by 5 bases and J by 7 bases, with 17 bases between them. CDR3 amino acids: CASSPGVSQSEKLFF. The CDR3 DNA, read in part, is TGTGCCAGCAGCCCAGGGGTTAGTCAATCTGAAAAA.

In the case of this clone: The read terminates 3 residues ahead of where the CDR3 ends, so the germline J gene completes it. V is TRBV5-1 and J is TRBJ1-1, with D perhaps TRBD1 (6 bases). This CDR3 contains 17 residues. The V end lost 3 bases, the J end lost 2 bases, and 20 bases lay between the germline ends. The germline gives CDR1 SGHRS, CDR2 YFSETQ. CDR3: CASSSYRVEGYNTEAFF. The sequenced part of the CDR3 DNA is TGCGCCAGCAGCTCCTACAGGGTAGAGGGCTATAACACTGAA.

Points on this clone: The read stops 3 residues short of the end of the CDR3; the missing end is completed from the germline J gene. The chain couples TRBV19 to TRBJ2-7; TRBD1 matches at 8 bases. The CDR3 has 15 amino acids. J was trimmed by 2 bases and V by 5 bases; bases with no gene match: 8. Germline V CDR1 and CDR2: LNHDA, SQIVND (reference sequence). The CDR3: CASSAGTGFAYEQYF. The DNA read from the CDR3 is TGTGCCAGTAGTGCCGGGACAGGCTTTGCCTACGAG.

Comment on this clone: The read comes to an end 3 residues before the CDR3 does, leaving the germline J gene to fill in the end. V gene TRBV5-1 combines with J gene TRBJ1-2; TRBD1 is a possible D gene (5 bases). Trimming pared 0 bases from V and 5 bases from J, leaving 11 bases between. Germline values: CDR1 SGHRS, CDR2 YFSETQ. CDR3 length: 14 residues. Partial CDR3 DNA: TGCGCCAGCAGCTTGGCGGGGGACCTATATGGC. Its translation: CASSLAGDLYG. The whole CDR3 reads CASSLAGDLYGYTF.

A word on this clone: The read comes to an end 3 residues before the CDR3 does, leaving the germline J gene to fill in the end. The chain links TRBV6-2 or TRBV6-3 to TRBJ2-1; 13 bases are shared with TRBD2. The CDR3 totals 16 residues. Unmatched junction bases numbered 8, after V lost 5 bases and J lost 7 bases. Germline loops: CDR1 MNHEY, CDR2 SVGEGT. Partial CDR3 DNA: TGTGCCAGCAGTAAAGGACTAGCGGGAGTGTGGAATGAG. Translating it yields CASSKGLAGVWNE. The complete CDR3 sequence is CASSKGLAGVWNEQFF.

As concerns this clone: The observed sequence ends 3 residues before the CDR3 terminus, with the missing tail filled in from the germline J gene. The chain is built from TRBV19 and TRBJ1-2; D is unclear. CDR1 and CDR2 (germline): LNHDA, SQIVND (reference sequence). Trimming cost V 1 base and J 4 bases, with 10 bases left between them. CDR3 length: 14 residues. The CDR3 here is CASSIVGFSYGYTF. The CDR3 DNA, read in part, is TGTGCCAGTAGTATAGTAGGGTTTAGCTATGGC.

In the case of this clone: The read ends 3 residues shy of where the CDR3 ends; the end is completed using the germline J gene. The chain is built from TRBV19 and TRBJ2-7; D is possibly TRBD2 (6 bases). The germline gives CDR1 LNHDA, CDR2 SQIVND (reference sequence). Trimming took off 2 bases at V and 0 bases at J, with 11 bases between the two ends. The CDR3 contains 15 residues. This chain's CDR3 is CASSIRRGASYEQYF. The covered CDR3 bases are TGTGCCAGTAGTATAAGGAGGGGAGCCTCCTACGAG.

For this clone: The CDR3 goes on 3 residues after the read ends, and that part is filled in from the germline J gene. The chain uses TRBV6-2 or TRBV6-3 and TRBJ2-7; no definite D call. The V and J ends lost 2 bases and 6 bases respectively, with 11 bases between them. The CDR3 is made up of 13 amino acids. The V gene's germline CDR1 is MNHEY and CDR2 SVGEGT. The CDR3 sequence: CASSYVRVGEQYF. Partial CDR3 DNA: TGTGCCAGCAGTTACGTAAGGGTGGGCGAG.

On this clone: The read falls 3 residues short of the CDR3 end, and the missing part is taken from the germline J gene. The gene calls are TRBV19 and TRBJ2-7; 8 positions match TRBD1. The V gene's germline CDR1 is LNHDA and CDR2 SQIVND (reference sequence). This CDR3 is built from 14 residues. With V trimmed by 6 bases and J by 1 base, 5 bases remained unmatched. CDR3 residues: CASSYRTGSYEQYF. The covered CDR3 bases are TGTGCCAGTAGCTACAGGACAGGGTCCTACGAG.

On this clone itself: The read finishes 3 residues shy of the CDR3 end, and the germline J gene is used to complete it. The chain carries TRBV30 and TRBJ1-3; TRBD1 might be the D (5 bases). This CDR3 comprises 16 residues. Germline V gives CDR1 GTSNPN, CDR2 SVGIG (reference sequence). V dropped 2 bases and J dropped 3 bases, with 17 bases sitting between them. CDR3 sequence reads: CAWSPYDSLVGNTIYF. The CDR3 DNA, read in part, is TGTGCCTGGAGTCCATACGACAGTTTAGTTGGAAACACC.

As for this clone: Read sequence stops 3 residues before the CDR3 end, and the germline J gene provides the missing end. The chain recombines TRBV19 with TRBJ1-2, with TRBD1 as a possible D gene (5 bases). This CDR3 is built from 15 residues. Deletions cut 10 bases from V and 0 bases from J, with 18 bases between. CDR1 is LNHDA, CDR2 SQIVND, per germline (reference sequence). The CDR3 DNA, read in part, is TGTGCCACCTGGGGTCAGGGCCGTGCTAACTATGGC. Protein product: CATWGQGRANYG. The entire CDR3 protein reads CATWGQGRANYGYTF. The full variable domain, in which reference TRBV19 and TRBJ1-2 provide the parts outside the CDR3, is DGGITQSPKYLFRKEGQNVTLSCEQNLNHDAMYWYRQDPGQGLRLIYYSQIVNDFQKGDIAEGYSVSREKKESFPLTVTSAQKNPTAFYLCATWGQGRANYGYTFGSGTRLTVV.

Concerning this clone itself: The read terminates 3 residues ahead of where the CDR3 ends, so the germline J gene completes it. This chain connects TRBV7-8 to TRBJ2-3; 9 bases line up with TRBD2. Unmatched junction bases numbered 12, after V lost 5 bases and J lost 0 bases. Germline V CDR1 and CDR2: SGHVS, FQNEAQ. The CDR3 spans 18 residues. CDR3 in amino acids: CASSPRWSGGISTDTQYF. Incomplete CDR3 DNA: TGTGCCAGCAGCCCCCGGTGGAGCGGGGGGATTAGCACAGATACG.

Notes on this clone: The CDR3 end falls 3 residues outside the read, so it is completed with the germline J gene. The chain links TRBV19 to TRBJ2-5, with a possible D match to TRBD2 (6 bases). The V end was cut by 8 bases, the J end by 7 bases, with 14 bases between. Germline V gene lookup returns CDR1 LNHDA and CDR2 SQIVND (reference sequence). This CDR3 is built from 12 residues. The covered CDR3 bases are TGTGCCAGTCTTGGAGGGTACGGGACC. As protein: CASLGGYGT. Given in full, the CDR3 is CASLGGYGTQYF.

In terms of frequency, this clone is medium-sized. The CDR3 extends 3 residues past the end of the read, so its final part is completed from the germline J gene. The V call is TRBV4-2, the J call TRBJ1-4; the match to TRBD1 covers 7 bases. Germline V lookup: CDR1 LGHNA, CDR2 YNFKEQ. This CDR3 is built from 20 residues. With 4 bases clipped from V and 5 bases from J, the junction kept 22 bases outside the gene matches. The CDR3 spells CASSLHSTGFGVERNEKLFF. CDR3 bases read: TGTGCCAGCAGCCTACACTCGACAGGGTTCGGGGTGGAAAGGAATGAAAAA.

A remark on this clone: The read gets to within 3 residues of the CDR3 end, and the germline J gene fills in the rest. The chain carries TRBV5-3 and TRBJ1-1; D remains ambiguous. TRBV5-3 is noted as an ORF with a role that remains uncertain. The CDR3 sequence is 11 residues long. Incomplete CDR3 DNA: TGTGCCAGAAGCCCGGTTTGTCTA. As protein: CARSPVCL. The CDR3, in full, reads CARSPVCLAFF.

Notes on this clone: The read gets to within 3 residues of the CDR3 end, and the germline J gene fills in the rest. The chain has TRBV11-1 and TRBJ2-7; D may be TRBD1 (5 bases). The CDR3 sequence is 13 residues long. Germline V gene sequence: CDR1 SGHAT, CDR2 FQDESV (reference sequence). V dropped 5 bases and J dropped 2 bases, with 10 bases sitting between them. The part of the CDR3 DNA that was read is TGTGCCAGCAGCCTCGACAGACCCTACGAG. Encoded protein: CASSLDRPYE. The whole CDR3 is CASSLDRPYEQYF.

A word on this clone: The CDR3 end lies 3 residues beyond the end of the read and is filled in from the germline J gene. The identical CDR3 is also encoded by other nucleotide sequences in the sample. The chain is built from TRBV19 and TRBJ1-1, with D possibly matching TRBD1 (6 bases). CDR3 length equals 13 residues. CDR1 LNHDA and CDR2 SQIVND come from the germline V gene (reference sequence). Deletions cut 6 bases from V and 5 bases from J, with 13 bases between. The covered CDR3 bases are TGTGCCAGTAGGGGTACAGGGCGAACTGAA. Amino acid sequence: CASRGTGRTE. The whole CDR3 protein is CASRGTGRTEAFF.

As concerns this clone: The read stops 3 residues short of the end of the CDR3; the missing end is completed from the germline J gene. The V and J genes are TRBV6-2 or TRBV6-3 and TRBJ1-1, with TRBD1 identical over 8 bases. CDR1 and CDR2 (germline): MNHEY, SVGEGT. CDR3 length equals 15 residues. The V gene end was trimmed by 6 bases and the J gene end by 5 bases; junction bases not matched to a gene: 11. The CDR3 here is CASSSIQGARTEAFF. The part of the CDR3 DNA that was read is TGTGCCAGCAGCTCCATCCAGGGGGCTCGGACTGAA.